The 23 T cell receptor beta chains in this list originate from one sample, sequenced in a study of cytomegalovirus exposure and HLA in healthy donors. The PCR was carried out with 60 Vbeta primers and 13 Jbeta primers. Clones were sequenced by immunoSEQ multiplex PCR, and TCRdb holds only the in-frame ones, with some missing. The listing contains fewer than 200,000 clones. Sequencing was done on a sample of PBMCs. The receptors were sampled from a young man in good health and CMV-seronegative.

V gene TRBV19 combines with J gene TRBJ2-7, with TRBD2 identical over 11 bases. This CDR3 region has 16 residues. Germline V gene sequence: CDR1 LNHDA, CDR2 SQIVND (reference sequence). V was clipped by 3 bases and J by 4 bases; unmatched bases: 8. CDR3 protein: CASSMDAGTSGYEQYF. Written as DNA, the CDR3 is TGTGCCAGTAGTATGGACGCCGGGACTAGCGGTTACGAGCAGTACTTC. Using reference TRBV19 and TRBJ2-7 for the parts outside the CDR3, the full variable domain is DGGITQSPKYLFRKEGQNVTLSCEQNLNHDAMYWYRQDPGQGLRLIYYSQIVNDFQKGDIAEGYSVSREKKESFPLTVTSAQKNPTAFYLCASSMDAGTSGYEQYFGPGTRLTVT.

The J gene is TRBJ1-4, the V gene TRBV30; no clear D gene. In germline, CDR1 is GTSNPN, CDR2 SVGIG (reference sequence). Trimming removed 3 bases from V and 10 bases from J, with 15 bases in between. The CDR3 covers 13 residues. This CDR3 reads CAWSPGENGKLFF. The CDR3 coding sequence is TGTGCCTGGAGCCCTGGGGAGAACGGAAAACTGTTTTTT.

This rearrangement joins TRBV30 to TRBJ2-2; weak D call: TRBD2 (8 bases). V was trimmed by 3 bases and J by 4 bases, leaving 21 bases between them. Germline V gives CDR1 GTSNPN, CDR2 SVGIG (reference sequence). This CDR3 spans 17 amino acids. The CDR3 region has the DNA TGTGCCTGGAGGAAGGGGGCTAGCGGGTTAGGCACCGGGGAGCTGTTTTTT. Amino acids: CAWRKGASGLGTGELFF.

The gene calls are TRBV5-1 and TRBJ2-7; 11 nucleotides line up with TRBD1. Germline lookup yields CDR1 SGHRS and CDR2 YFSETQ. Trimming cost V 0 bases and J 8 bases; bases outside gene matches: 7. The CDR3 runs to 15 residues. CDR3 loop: CASSLDGQGARQQYF. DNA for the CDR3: TGCGCCAGCAGCTTGGATGGACAGGGGGCTAGGCAGCAGTACTTC.

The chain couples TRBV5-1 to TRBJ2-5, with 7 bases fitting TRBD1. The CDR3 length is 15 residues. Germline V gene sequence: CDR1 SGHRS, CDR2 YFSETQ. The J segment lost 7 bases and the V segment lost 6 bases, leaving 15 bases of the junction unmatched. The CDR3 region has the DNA TGCGCCAGCACCTCCTTACAGGGGTTAGGAGGGACCCAGTACTTC. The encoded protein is CASTSLQGLGGTQYF.

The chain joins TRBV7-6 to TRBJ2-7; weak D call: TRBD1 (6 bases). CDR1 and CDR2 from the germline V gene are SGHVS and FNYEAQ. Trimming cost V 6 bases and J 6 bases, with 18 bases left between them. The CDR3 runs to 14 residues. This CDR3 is CASSQIQGRGEQYF. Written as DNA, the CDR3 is TGTGCCAGCAGTCAGATACAGGGTCGTGGCGAGCAGTACTTC.

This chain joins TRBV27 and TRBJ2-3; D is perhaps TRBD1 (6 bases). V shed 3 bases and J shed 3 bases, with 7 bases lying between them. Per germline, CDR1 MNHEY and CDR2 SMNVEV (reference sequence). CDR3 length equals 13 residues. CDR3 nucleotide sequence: TGTGCCAGCAGTTTTACAGGGACAGATACGCAGTATTTT. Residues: CASSFTGTDTQYF.

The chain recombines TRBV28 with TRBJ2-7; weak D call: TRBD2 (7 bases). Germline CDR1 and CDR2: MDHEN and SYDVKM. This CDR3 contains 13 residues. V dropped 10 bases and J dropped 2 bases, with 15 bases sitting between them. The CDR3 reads CATGGGPPYEQYF. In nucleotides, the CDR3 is TGTGCCACGGGCGGGGGCCCCCCCTACGAGCAGTACTTC.

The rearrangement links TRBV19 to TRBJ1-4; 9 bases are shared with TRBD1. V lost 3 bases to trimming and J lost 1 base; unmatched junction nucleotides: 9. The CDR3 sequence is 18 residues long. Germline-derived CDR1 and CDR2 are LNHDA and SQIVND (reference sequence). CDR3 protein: CASSIRTGDTVTNEKLFF. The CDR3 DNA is TGTGCCAGTAGTATTAGGACAGGGGACACAGTAACTAATGAAAAACTGTTTTTT.

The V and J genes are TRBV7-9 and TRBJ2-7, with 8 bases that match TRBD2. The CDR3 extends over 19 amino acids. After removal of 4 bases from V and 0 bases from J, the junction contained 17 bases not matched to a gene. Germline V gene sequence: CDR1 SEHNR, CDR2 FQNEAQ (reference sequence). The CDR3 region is CASSSTQLAGPFTSYEQYF. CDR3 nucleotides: TGTGCCAGCAGCTCCACCCAGCTAGCGGGCCCATTTACCTCCTACGAGCAGTACTTC.

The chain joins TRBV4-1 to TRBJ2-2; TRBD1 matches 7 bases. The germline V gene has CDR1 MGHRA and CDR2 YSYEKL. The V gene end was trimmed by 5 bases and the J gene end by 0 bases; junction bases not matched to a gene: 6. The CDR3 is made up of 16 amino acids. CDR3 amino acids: CASSLQGQTNTGELFF. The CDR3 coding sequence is TGCGCCAGCAGCTTGCAGGGACAGACGAACACCGGGGAGCTGTTTTTT.

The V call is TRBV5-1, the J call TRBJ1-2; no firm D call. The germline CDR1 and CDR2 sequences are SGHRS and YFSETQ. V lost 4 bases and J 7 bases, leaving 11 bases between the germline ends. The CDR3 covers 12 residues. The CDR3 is CASSPERGGYTF. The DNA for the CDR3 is TGCGCCAGCAGCCCGGAGCGAGGTGGCTACACCTTC.

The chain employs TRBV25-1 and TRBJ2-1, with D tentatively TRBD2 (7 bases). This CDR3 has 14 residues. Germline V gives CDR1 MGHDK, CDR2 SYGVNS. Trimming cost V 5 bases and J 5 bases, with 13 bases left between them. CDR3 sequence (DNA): TGTGCCAGCAGTCGCGCGGGGGCCCACAATGAGCAGTTCTTC. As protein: CASSRAGAHNEQFF.

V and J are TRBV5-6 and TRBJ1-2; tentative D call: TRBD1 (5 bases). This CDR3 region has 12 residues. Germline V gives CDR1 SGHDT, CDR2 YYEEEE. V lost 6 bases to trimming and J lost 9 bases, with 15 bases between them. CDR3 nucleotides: TGTGCCAGCACCCTGGGGACTAAAAGCTACACCTTC. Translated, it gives CASTLGTKSYTF.

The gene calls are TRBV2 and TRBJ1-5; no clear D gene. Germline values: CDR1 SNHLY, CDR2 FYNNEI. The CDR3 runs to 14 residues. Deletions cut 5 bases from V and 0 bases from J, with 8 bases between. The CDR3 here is CASSPDYSNQPQHF. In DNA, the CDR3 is TGTGCCAGCAGTCCGGACTATAGCAATCAGCCCCAGCATTTT.

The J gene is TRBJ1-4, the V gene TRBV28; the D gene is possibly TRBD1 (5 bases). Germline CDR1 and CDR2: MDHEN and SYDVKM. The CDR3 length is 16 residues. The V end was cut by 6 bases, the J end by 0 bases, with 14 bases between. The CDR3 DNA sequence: TGTGCCAGCAGACCAGTCAAGACAGCAACTAATGAAAAACTGTTTTTT. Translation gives CASRPVKTATNEKLFF.

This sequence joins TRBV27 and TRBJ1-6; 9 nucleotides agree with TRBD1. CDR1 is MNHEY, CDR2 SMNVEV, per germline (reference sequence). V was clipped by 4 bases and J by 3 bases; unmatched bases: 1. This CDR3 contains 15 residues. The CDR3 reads CASSSGQGYNSPLHF. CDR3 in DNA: TGTGCCAGCAGTTCGGGACAGGGCTATAATTCACCCCTCCACTTT.

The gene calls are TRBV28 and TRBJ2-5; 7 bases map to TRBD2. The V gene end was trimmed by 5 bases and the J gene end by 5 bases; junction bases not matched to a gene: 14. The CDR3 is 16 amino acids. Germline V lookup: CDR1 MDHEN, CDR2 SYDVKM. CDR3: CASSPRAKRGLETQYF. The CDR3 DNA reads TGTGCCAGCAGTCCCCGGGCCAAGCGGGGCTTGGAGACCCAGTACTTC.

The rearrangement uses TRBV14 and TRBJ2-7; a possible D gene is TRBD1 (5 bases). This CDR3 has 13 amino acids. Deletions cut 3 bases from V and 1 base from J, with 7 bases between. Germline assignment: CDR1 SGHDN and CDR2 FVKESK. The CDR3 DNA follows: TGTGCCAGCAGCCACAGGGTATCCTACGAGCAGTACTTC. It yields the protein CASSHRVSYEQYF.

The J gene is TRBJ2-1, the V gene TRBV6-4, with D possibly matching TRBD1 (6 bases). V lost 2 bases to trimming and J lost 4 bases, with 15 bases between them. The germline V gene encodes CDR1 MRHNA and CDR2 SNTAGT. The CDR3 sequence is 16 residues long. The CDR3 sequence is CASSDRNRAGYNEQFF. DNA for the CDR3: TGTGCCAGCAGTGACCGAAACAGGGCCGGGTACAATGAGCAGTTCTTC.

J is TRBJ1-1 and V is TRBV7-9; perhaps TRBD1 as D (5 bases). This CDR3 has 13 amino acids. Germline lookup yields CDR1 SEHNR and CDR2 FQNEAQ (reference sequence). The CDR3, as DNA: TGTGTATCCCGCAGGGCGCTGAACACTGAAGCTTTCTTT. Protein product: CVSRRALNTEAFF. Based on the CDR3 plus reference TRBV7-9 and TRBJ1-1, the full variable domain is DTGVSQNPRHKITKRGQNVTFRCDPISEHNRLYWYRQTLGQGPEFLTYFQNEAQLEKSRLLSDRFSAERPKGSFSTLEIQRTEQGDSAMYLCVSRRALNTEAFFGQGTRLTVV.

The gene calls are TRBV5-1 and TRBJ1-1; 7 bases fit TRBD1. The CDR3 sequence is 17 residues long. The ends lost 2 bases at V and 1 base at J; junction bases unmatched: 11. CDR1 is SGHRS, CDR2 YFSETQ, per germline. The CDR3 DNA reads TGCGCCAGCAGCTTAAGGGGGCCGGGACGGTCGAACACTGAAGCTTTCTTT. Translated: CASSLRGPGRSNTEAFF.

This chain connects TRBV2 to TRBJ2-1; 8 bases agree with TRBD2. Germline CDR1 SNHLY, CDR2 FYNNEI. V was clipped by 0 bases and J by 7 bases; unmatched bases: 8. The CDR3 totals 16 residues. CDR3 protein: CASSEAAWTSRNEQFF. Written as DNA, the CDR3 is TGTGCCAGCAGTGAAGCGGCCTGGACTAGCAGAAATGAGCAGTTCTTC.